The present entry profiles one T cell receptor (beta chain) with its context. CDR1 is LGHDT and CDR2 is YNNKEL in the germline V gene (reference sequence). The CDR3 consists of 14 residues. V lost 1 base and J lost 14, with 15 bases in between. This sample stems from a study of blood T cells in healthy people across ages. Primed by a sample-barcoded 5' primer and a J-beta primer mix, a second PCR proceeded for roughly 7 to 11 cycles. Using its own MiXCR run on the 5' RACE reads, TCRdb lists one record per CDR3 protein. The sample lists 1.5 million to 1.8 million distinct CDR3 sequences, less than 45% occurring once.

V and J are TRBV3-1 and TRBJ1-6; D is ambiguous. The receptor comes from a woman aged 18 to 35 in good health. Input material: blood. CDR3 sequence (DNA): TGTGCCAGCAGCCAAGGGGTCAGGCGTCGAACCCTCCACTTT. Its translation: CASSQGVRRRTLHF.